This T cell receptor beta chain was recovered during a study of blood T cell repertoires in COVID-19. Looking at the study overall: Researchers got acute and convalescent COVID-19 samples from the United States, Italy and Spain.

The trim removed 1 base at V and 4 bases at J, leaving 3 bases unmatched. Germline CDR1 reads LGHNA; CDR2 reads YSLEER. CDR3 length equals 15 residues. Generated by immunoSEQ multiplex PCR, the TCRdb table keeps only in-frame clones and is missing some. The sample has a few hundred thousand clones, around 92% seen once. Sequenced input: peripheral blood. The clonotype originates from a woman in her 30s with COVID-19, enrolled during active disease. The chain has TRBV4-3 and TRBJ1-4; the match to TRBD1 covers 7 bases. This CDR3 is CASSQADRDNEKLFF. The CDR3 DNA reads TGCGCCAGCAGCCAAGCCGACAGGGATAATGAAAAACTGTTTTTT.